What follows is one T cell receptor (beta chain) and its context. Its matching antigen is unknown. The data derive from a study of shared clonotypes between healthy human individuals. Trimming removed 0 bases at V and 2 bases at J, with 5 bases between. This CDR3 spans 15 amino acids. Germline CDR1 is KGHSH and CDR2 is LQKENI. Findings and caveats of the study: Collection of samples was limited to blood; tissue repertoires likely differ. The donor pool, a small one, limited the genetic and exposure-history diversity represented.

With ten immunoSEQ deep assay plates, unsorted PBMC DNA underwent sequencing. In the authors' workflow: Filtering was not the same, since immunoSEQ gave junction-only sequences without quality scores. This table comes from immunoSEQ multiplex PCR, and its TCRdb copy is limited to in-frame clones, with some not included. V, J and clone size are taken as reported in that table, and D and trimming were inferred from the DNA itself. The data hold about 480,000 clones, with 75% to 85% observed a single time. The clonotype originates from a woman between 40 and 55 years old in good health. Some clones in this sample may be carry-over from other donors' samples. The sequencing input was PBMCs. The rearrangement joins TRBV18 to TRBJ2-6; no clear D. The CDR3 DNA is TGTGCCAGCTCACCACCGTCTCCTGGGGCCAACGTCCTGACTTTC. Its protein product is CASSPPSPGANVLTF.